This TCR beta chain emerged from a study of PD-1 blockade in classical Hodgkin lymphoma. General study findings and limits: CD4+ TCR diversity rose significantly by C4D1, and CD8+ TCR diversity did not. Baseline diversity was lower in partial responders and progressors than complete responders.

Time point noted: cycle 4 day 1 (C4D1), after five to seven weeks of nivolumab. Brentuximab vedotin exposure varied, and every patient relapsed after autologous stem cell transplantation. Complete response, partial response or progressive disease was recorded as best response. Details on this clone: Its antigen is undetermined.

Using immunoSEQ multiplex PCR, the repertoire was profiled, and TCRdb retains in-frame clones only, with some absent. Among around 25,000 clones, about 86% were seen once, and the ten largest hold about 6.3%. The germline V gene has CDR1 SGHTA and CDR2 FQGNSA. J lost 4 bases, V lost 4 bases, and 12 bases had no gene match. The CDR3 has 16 residues. The TCR comes from a human donor with classical Hodgkin lymphoma. Source: peripheral blood mononuclear cells (PBMCs), taken before the fourth cycle of nivolumab. The chain joins TRBV7-2 to TRBJ1-2, with 7 bases matching TRBD1. In DNA, the CDR3 is TGTGCCAGCAGCTCCCTAGGACAGGCGACCGCCTATGGCTACACCTTC. Translating it yields CASSSLGQATAYGYTF. Looking up the rest from reference TRBV7-2 and TRBJ1-2 gives the full variable domain: GAGVSQSPSNKVTEKGKDVELRCDPISGHTALYWYRQSLGQGLEFLIYFQGNSAPDKSGLPSDRFSAERTGGSVSTLTIQRTQQEDSAVYLCASSSLGQATAYGYTFGSGTRLTVV.